This T cell receptor (beta chain) stems from a study of T cells after yellow fever vaccination. This clonotype was seen ten or more times. Its target is unknown. V trimming: 5 bases; J trimming: 4 bases; junction bases outside the gene matches: 11. This CDR3 region has 16 residues. CDR1 SGHVS and CDR2 FNYEAQ come from the germline V gene. The study, taken as a whole, reports: Clonotypes shared by both compartments, CD4 and CD8, made up a small share.

A 5'RACE template-switching step, the method used to make TCR cDNA, added a universal primer site and UMIs. TCRdb re-derived calls from the 5' RACE reads in MiXCR, one entry per CDR3 protein. The profile shows 150,000 to 200,000 distinct CDR3 sequences, about a tenth of them singletons. This clonotype was sampled from a man aged 18-30 years who received the YFV17D yellow fever vaccine. The sample consisted of CD8+ T cells sorted from PBMCs, taken 45 days after the yellow fever booster vaccination. V is TRBV7-6 and J is TRBJ2-1; 7 bases align to TRBD2. The CDR3 sequence: CASSASGAGDYNEQFF. As DNA, the CDR3 is TGTGCCAGCAGCGCCTCTGGCGCGGGAGATTACAATGAGCAGTTCTTC.